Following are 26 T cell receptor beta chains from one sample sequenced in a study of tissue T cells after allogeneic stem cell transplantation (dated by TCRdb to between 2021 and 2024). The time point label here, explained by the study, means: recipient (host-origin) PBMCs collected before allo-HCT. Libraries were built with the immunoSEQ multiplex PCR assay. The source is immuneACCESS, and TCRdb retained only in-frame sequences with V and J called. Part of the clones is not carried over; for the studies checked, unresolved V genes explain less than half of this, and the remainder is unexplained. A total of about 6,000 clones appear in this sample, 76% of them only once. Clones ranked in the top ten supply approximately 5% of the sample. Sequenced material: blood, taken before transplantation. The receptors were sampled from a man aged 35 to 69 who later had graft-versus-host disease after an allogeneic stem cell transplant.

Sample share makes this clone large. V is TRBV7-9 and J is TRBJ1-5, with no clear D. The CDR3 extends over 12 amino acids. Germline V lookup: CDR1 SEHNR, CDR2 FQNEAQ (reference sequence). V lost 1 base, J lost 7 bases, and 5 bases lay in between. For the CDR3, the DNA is TGTGCCAGCAGCTTAGGGAGCCAGCCCCAGCATTTT. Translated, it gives CASSLGSQPQHF.

Here the CDR3 DNA reads TGTGCCAGCAGCTTTCCCGGGACAGGGATCAACGAGCAGTACTTC. It yields the protein CASSFPGTGINEQYF. The rearrangement uses TRBV11-2 and TRBJ2-7; the match to TRBD1 covers 9 bases. The V and J ends lost 3 bases and 5 bases, in that order; junction bases with no gene match: 8. The CDR3 sequence is 15 residues long. Germline-derived CDR1 and CDR2 are SGHAT and FQNNGV.

Here the CDR3 reads CASSLSGAFEQFF. CDR3 coding DNA: TGTGCCAGCAGTTTATCCGGGGCCTTTGAGCAGTTCTTC. V usage is TRBV27 and J usage is TRBJ2-1; D tentatively fits TRBD1 or TRBD2 (5 bases each). This CDR3 comprises 13 residues. Germline loops: CDR1 MNHEY, CDR2 SMNVEV (reference sequence). The V end was cut by 0 bases, the J end by 9 bases, with 9 bases between.

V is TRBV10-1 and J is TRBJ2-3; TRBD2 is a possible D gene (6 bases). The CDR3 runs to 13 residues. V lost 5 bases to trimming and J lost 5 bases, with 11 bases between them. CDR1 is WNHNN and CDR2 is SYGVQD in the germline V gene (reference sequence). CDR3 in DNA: TGCGCCAGCAGTCGCGGGGTCCGAGATACGCAGTATTTT. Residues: CASSRGVRDTQYF.

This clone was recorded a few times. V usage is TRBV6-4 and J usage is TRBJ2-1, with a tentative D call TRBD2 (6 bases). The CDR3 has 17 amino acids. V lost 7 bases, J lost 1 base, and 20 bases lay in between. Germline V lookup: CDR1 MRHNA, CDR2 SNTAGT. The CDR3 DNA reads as TGTGCCAGCATTTGGAGTGAGTCGGGAGTATCCTACAATGAGCAGTTCTTC. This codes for CASIWSESGVSYNEQFF.

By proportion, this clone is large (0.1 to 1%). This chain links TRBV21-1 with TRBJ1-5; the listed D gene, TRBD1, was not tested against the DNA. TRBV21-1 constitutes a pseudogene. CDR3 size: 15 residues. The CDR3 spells CASSKADSWNQPQHF. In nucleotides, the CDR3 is TGTGCCAGCAGCAAAGCGGACAGCTGGAATCAGCCCCAGCATTTT.

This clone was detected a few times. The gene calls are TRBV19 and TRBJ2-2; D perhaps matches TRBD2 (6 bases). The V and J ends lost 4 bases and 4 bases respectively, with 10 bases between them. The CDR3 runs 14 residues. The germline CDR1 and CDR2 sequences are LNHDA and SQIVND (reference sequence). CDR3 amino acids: CASSTGRITGELFF. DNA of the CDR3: TGTGCCAGTAGTACAGGGAGGATCACCGGGGAGCTGTTTTTT.

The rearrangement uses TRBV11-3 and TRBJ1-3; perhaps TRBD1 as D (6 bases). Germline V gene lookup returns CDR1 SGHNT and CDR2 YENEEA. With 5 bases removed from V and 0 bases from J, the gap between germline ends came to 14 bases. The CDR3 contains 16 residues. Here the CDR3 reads CASSHQDRISGNTIYF. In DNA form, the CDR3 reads TGTGCCAGCAGCCACCAAGACAGGATCTCTGGAAACACCATATATTTT. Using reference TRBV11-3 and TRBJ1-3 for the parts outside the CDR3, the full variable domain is EAGVVQSPRYKIIEKKQPVAFWCNPISGHNTLYWYLQNLGQGPELLIRYENEEAVDDSQLPKDRFSAERLKGVDSTLKIQPAELGDSAVYLCASSHQDRISGNTIYFGEGSWLTVV.

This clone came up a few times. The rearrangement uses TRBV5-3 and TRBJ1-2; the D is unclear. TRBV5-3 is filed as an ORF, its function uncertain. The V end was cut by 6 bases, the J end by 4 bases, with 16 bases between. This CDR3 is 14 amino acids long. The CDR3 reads CARTIPTPRYGYTF. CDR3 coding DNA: TGTGCCAGAACCATTCCGACACCCCGCTATGGCTACACCTTC.

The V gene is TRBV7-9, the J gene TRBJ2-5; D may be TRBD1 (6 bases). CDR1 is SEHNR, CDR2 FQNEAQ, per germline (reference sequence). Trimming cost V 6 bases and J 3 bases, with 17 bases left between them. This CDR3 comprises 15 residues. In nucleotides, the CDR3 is TGTGCCAGCAGACCGCCAGGGGCATACGAAGAGACCCAGTACTTC. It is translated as CASRPPGAYEETQYF.

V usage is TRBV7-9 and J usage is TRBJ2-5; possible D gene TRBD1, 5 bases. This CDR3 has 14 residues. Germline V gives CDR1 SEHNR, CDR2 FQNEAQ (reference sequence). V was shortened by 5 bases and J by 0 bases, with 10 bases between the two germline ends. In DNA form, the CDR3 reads TGTGCCAGCAGCCCCGTCAGGGACCAAGAGACCCAGTACTTC. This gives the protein CASSPVRDQETQYF.

Written as DNA, the CDR3 is TGCGCCAGCAGCTTGGTATTTCGGGGCAGCGGTCCGGATGAGCAGTTCTTC. Amino acid sequence: CASSLVFRGSGPDEQFF. The rearrangement joins TRBV5-1 to TRBJ2-1, with D perhaps given as TRBD1 or TRBD2 (5 bases each). V lost 0 bases, J lost 8 bases, and 21 bases lay in between. CDR1 is SGHRS, CDR2 YFSETQ, per germline. The CDR3 is 17 amino acids. Full variable domain (outside the CDR3, taken from reference TRBV5-1 and TRBJ2-1): KAGVTQTPRYLIKTRGQQVTLSCSPISGHRSVSWYQQTPGQGLQFLFEYFSETQRNKGNFPGRFSGRQFSNSRSEMNVSTLELGDSALYLCASSLVFRGSGPDEQFFGPGTRLTVL.

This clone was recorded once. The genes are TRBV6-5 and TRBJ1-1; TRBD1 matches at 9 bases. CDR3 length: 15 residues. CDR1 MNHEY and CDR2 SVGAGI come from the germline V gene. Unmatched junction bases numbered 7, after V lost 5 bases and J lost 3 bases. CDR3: CASSRTGGGYTEAFF. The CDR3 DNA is TGTGCCAGCAGTCGCACAGGGGGCGGATACACTGAAGCTTTCTTT.

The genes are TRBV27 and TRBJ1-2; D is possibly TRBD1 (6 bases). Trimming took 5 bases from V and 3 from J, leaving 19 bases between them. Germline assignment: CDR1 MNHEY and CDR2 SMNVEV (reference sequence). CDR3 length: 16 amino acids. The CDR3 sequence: CASSQLSGGQDYGYTF. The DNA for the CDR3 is TGTGCCAGCAGTCAACTTAGTGGGGGGCAAGACTATGGCTACACCTTC.

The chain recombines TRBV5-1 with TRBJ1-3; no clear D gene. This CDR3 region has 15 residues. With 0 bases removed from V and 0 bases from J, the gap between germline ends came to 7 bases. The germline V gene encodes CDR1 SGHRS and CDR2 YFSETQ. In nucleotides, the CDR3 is TGCGCCAGCAGCTTGGACCTCCGCTCTGGAAACACCATATATTTT. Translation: CASSLDLRSGNTIYF. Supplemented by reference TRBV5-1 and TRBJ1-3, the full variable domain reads KAGVTQTPRYLIKTRGQQVTLSCSPISGHRSVSWYQQTPGQGLQFLFEYFSETQRNKGNFPGRFSGRQFSNSRSEMNVSTLELGDSALYLCASSLDLRSGNTIYFGEGSWLTVV.

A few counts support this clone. The DNA for the CDR3 is TGTGCCAGCAGTCCCGGGACAGGGGCTTACGAGCAGTACTTC. Translating gives CASSPGTGAYEQYF. The chain combines TRBV7-9 with TRBJ2-7; 10 bases agree with TRBD1. Germline V gene sequence: CDR1 SEHNR, CDR2 FQNEAQ (reference sequence). The CDR3 totals 14 residues. The ends lost 6 bases at V and 4 bases at J; junction bases unmatched: 6.

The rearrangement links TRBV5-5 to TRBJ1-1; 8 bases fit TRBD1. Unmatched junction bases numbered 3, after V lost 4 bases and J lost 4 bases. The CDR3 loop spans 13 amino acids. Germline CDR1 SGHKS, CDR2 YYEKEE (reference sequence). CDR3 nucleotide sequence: TGTGCCAGCAGCAGGACAGGGAGCACTGAAGCTTTCTTT. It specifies CASSRTGSTEAFF.

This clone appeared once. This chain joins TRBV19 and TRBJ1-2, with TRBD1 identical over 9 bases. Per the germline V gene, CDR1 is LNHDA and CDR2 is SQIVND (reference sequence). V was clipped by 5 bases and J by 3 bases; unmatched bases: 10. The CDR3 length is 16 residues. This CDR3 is CASSPRTGVRDYGYTF. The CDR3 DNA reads TGTGCCAGTAGTCCCCGGACAGGGGTAAGGGACTATGGCTACACCTTC. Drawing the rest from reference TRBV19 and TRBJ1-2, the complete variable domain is DGGITQSPKYLFRKEGQNVTLSCEQNLNHDAMYWYRQDPGQGLRLIYYSQIVNDFQKGDIAEGYSVSREKKESFPLTVTSAQKNPTAFYLCASSPRTGVRDYGYTFGSGTRLTVV.

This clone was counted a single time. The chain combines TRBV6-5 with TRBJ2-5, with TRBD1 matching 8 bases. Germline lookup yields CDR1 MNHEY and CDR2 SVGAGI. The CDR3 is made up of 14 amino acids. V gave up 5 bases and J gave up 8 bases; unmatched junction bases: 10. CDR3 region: CASSPPDRVGTQYF. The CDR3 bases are TGTGCCAGCAGTCCACCGGACAGGGTAGGAACCCAGTACTTC.

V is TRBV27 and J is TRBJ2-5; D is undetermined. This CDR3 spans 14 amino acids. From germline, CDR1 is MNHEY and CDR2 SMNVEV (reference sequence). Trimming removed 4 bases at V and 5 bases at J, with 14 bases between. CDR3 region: CASSSLSSAETQYF. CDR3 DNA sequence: TGTGCCAGCAGTTCCCTGAGCTCGGCCGAGACCCAGTACTTC.

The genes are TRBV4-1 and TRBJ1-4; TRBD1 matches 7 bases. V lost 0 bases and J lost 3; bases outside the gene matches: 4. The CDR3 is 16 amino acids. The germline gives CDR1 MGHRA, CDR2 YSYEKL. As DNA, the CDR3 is TGCGCCAGCAGCCAAGAGGTCAGGGGGGCTAATGAAAAACTGTTTTTT. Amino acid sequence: CASSQEVRGANEKLFF.

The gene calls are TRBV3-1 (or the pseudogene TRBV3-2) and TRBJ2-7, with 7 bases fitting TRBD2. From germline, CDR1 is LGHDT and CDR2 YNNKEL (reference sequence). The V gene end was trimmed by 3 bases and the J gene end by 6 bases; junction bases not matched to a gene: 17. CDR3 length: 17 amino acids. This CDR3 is CASSHAAGVGGGGEQYF. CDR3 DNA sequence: TGTGCCAGCAGCCACGCCGCTGGTGTCGGCGGGGGAGGCGAGCAGTACTTC.

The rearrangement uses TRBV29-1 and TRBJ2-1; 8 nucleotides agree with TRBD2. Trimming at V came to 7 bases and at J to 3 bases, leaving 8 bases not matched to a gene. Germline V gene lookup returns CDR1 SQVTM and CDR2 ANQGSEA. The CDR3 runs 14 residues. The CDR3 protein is CSATSGVLYNEQFF. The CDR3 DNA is TGCAGCGCCACTAGCGGAGTCCTCTACAATGAGCAGTTCTTC.

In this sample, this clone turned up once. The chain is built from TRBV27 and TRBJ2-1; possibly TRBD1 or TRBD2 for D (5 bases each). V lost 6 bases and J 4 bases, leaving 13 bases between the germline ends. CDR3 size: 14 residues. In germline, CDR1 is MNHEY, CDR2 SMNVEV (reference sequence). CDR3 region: CASSYRGPYNEQFF. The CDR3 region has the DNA TGTGCCAGCAGCTATAGGGGACCTTACAATGAGCAGTTCTTC.

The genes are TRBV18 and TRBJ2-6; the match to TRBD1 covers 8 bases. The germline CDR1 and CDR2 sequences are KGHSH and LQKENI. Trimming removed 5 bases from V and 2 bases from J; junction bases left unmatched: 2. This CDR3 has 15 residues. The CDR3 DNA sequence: TGTGCCAGCTCATCGGACAGGGCTGGGGCCAACGTCCTGACTTTC. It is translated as CASSSDRAGANVLTF.

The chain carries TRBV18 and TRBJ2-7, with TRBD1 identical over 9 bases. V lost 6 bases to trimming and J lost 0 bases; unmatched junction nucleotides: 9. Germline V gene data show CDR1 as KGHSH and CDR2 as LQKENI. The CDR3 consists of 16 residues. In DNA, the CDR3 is TGTGCCAGCTCGGTTGTGGGACAGGGTTACTCCTACGAGCAGTACTTC. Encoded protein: CASSVVGQGYSYEQYF. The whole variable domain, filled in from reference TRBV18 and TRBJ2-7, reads NAGVMQNPRHLVRRRGQEARLRCSPMKGHSHVYWYRQLPEEGLKFMVYLQKENIIDESGMPKERFSAEFPKEGPSILRIQQVVRGDSAAYFCASSVVGQGYSYEQYFGPGTRLTVT.